This TCR beta chain was profiled in a study of PD-1 blockade in classical Hodgkin lymphoma. Findings of the study overall: Baseline diversity was lower in partial responders and progressors than complete responders. Relapsed/refractory patients reportedly had lower baseline diversity than newly diagnosed patients.

Every one of the patients relapsed after autologous stem cell transplantation (brentuximab vedotin exposure was variable). A remark on this clone: As yet, its antigen is unknown.

The repertoire was sequenced with immunoSEQ multiplex PCR; TCRdb's copy has only in-frame clones and lacks some. Altogether about 86,000 clones are present, nearly 90% being singletons, with the ten largest covering roughly a tenth. Sequencing was performed on peripheral blood mononuclear cells (PBMCs), taken before the second cycle of nivolumab. This sequence originates from a human donor with classical Hodgkin lymphoma.

CDR3 in amino acids: CASSLGTGGSETQYF. The CDR3 DNA follows: TGCGCCAGCAGCTTGGGAACGGGGGGATCAGAGACCCAGTACTTC. The V and J genes are TRBV5-1 and TRBJ2-5; 7 bases line up with TRBD2. CDR1 is SGHRS, CDR2 YFSETQ, per germline. The ends lost 0 bases at V and 4 bases at J; junction bases unmatched: 6. The CDR3 contains 15 residues.